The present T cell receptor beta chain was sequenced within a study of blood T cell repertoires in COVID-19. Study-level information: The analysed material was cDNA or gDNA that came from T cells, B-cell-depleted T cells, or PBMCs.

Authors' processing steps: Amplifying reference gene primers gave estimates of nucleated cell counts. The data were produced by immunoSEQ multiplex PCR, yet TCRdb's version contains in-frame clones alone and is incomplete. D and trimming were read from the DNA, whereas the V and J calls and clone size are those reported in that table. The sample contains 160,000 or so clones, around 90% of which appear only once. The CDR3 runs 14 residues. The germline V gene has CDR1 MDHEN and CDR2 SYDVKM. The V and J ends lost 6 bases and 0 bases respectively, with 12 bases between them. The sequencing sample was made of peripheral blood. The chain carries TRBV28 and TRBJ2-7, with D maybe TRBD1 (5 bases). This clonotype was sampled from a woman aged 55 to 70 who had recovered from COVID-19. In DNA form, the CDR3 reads TGTGCCAGCAGGAAAGCAGGGTCCTCCTACGAGCAGTACTTC. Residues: CASRKAGSSYEQYF.